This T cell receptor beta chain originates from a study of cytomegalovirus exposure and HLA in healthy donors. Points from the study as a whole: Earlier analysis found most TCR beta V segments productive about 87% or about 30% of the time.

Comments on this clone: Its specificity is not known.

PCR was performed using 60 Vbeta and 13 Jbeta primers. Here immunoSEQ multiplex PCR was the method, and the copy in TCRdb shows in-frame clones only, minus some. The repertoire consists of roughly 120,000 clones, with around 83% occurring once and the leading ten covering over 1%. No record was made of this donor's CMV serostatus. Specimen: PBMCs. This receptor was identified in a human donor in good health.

CDR3 residues: CASSYYGPATYEQYF. CDR3 nucleotides: TGCGCCAGCAGCTACTATGGCCCCGCTACCTACGAGCAGTACTTC. The chain joins TRBV5-1 to TRBJ2-7, with unresolved D. Trimming pared 3 bases from V and 2 bases from J, leaving 15 bases between. The CDR3 runs to 15 residues. Germline loops: CDR1 SGHRS, CDR2 YFSETQ.